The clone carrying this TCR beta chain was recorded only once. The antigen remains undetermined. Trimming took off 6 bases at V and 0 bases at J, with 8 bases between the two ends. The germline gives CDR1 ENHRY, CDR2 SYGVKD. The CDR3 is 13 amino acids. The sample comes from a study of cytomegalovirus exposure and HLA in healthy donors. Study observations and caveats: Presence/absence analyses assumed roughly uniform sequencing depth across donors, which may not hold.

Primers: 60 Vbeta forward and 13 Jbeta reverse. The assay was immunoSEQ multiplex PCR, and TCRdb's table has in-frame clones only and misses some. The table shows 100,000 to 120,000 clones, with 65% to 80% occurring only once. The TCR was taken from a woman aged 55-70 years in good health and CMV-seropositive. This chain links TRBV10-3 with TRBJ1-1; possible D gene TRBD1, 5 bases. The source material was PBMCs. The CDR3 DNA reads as TGTGCCATCAGGTCAGGGATGAACACTGAAGCTTTCTTT. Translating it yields CAIRSGMNTEAFF.